The TCR beta chain described here comes from a study of shared clonotypes between healthy human individuals. Study overall: Ranging from 18 to 49 in age, donors were a couple of women and three men. Whole-study results and caveats: When compared with the clonotypes that were shared by all four sorted-subset donors, the non-shared clonotypes turned out to have lower generation probabilities.

The donors, healthy adults who were HIV-negative, had experienced no recent acute infections or vaccinations. Splitting of CD4+ cells produced CD45RA+ naive and CD45RA-negative memory subsets. CDR3 size: 15 residues. Trimming took 5 bases from V and 3 from J, leaving 17 bases between them. Looked up from germline, CDR1 is SGHDN and CDR2 is FVKESK. Sequencing was performed with immunoSEQ multiplex PCR; in TCRdb, only in-frame clones are kept and a portion is missing. Of about 2 million clones listed, 85% to 95% are singletons. This clone has a single count. Its cognate antigen is unknown. The rearrangement uses TRBV14 and TRBJ2-7, with TRBD1 as a possible D gene (6 bases). Sequenced material: naive CD4+ T cells sorted from blood. Regarding subset: CD45RA+ positively selected. The receptor comes from a man aged 18 to 30 in good health. The chain's CDR3 is CASSLATGFIYEQYF. The CDR3 DNA sequence: TGTGCCAGCAGCTTAGCGACAGGCTTCATCTACGAGCAGTACTTC.